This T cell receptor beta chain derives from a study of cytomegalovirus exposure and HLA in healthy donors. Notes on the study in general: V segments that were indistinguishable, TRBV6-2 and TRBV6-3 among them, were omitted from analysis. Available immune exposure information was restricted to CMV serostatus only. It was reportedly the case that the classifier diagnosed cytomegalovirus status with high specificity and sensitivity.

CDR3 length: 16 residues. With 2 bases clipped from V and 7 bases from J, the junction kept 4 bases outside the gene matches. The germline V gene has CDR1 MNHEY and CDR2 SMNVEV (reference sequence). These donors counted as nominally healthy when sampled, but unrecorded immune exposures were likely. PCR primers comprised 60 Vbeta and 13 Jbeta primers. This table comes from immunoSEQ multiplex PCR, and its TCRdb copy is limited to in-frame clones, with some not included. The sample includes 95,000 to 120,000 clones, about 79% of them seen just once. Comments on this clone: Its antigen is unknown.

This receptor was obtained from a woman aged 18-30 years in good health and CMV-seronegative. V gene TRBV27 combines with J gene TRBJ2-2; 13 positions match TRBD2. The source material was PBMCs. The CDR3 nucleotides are TGTGCCAGCAGTTTAAGACTAGCGGGGGGAATCGGGGAGCTGTTTTTT. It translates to CASSLRLAGGIGELFF.